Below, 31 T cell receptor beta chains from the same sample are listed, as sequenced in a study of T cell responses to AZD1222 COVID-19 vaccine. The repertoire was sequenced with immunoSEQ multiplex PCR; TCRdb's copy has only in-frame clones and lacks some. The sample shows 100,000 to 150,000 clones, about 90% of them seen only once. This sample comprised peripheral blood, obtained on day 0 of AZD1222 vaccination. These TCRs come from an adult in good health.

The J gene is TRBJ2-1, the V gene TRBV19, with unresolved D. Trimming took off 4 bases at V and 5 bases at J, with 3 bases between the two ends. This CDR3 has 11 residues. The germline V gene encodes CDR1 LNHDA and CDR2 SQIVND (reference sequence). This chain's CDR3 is CASSTHNEQFF. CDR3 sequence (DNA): TGTGCCAGTAGTACCCACAATGAGCAGTTCTTC.

CDR3 sequence (DNA): TGTGCCAGCACCCGAGCGGATACGCAGTATTTT. This translates into CASTRADTQYF. V is TRBV12-3 or TRBV12-4 and J is TRBJ2-3; D unresolved. V lost 7 bases, J lost 6 bases, and 8 bases lay in between. This CDR3 region has 11 residues.

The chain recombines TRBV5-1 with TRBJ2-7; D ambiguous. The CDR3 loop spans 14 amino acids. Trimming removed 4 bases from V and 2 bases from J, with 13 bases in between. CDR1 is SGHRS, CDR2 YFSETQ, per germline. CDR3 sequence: CASSLDPTPYEQYF. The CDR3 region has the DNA TGCGCCAGCAGCCTGGACCCTACCCCCTACGAGCAGTACTTC.

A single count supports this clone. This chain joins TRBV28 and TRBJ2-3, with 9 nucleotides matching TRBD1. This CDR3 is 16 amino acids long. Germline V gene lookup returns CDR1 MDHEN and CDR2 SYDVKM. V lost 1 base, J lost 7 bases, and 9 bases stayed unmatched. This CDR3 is CASSLYGTGIGNTQYF. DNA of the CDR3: TGTGCCAGCAGTTTATACGGGACAGGGATCGGGAATACGCAGTATTTT.

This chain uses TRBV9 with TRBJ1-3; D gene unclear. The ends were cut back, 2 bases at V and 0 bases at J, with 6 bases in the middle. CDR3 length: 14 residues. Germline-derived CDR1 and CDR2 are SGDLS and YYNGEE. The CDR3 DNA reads TGTGCCAGCAGCGTTTCCGTCTCTGGAAACACCATATATTTT. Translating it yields CASSVSVSGNTIYF.

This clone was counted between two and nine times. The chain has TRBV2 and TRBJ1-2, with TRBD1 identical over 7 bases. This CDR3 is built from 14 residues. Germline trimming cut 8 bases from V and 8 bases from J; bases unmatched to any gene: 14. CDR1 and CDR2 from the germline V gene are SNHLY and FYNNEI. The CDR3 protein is CASAADRVSGGYTF. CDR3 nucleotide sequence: TGTGCCAGCGCGGCTGACAGGGTGTCGGGGGGCTACACCTTC.

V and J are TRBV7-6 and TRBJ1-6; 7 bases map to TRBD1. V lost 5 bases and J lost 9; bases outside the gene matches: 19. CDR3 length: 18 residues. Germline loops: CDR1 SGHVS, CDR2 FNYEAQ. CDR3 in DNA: TGTGCCAGCAGCGAGTGGACAGGTTCTCCCTCTGTGGGTTCACCCCTCCACTTT. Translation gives CASSEWTGSPSVGSPLHF.

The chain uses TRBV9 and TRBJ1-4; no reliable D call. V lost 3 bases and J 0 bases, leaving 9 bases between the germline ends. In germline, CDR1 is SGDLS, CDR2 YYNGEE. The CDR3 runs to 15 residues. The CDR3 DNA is TGTGCCAGCAGCGCCGGACCTTCAACTAATGAAAAACTGTTTTTT. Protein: CASSAGPSTNEKLFF.

CDR3 loop: CASTSGSYNEQFF. The CDR3 bases are TGTGCCAGCACGAGTGGGTCCTACAATGAGCAGTTCTTC. The chain links TRBV12-3 or TRBV12-4 to TRBJ2-1; D gene uncertain. CDR3 length: 13 residues. The germline V and J ends were trimmed by 7 bases and 1 base, with 8 bases remaining between them.

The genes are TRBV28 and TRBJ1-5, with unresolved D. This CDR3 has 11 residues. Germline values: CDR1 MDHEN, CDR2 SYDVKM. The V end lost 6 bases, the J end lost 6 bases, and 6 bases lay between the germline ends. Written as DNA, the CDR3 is TGTGCCAGCAGAAATTCTCAGCCCCAGCATTTT. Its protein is CASRNSQPQHF.

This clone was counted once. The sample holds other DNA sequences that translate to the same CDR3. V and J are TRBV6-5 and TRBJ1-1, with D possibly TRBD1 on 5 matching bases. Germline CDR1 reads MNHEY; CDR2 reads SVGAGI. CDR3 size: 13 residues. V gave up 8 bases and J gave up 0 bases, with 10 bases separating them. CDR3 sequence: CASRLGVNTEAFF. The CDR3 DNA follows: TGTGCCAGCCGTTTAGGGGTGAACACTGAAGCTTTCTTT.

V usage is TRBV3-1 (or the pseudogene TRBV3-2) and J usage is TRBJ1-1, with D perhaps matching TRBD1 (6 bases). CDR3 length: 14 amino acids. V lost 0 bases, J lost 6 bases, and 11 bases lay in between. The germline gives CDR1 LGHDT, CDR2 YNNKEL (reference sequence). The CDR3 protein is CASSQETGLSEAFF. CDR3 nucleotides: TGTGCCAGCAGCCAAGAGACAGGCCTATCTGAAGCTTTCTTT.

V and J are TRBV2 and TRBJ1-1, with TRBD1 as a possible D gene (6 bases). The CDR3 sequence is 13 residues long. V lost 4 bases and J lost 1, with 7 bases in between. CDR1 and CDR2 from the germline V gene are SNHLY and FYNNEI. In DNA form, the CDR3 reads TGTGCCAGCAGTGCAGGGGAGAACACTGAAGCTTTCTTT. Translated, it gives CASSAGENTEAFF.

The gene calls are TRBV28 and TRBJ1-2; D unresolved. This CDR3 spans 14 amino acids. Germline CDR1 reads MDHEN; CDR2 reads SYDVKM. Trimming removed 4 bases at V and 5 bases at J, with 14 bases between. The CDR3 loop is CASSSREGVYGYTF. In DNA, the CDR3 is TGTGCCAGCAGTTCCCGGGAGGGCGTTTATGGCTACACCTTC.

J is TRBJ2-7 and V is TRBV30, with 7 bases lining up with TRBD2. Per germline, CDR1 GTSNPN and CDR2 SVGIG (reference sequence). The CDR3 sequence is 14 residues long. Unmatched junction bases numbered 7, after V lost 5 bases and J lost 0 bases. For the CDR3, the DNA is TGTGCCTGGGCGAGGGGAGGGGACTCCTACGAGCAGTACTTC. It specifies CAWARGGDSYEQYF.

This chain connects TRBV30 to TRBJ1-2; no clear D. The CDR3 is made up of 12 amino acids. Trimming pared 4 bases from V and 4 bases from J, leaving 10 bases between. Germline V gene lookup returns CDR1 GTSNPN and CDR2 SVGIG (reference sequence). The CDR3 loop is CAWTPRGYGYTF. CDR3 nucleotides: TGTGCCTGGACCCCCAGAGGCTATGGCTACACCTTC.

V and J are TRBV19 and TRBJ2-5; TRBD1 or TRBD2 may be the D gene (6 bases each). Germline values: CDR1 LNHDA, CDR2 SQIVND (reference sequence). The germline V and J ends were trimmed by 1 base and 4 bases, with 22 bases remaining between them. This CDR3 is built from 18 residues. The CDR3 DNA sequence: TGTGCCAGTAGTATAGGACAGGTGGGCCGGGGAGGCCGAGAGACCCAGTACTTC. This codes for CASSIGQVGRGGRETQYF.

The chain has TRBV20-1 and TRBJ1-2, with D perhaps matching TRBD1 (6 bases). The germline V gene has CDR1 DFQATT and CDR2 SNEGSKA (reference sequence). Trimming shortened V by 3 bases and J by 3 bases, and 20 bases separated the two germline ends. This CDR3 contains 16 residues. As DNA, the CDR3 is TGCAGTGCTAGTCAAGGAAGAAGGGAGGGGGACTATGGCTACACCTTC. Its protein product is CSASQGRREGDYGYTF.

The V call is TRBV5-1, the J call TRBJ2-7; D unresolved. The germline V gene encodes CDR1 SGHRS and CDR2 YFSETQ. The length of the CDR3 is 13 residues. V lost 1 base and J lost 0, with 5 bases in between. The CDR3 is CASSLWSSYEQYF. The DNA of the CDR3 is TGCGCCAGCAGCTTGTGGAGCTCCTACGAGCAGTACTTC.

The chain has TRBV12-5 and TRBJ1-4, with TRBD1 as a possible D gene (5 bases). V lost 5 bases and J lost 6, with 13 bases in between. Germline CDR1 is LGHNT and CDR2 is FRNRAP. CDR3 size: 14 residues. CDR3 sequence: CASGEQGLDEKLFF. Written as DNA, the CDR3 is TGTGCTAGTGGTGAGCAGGGACTCGATGAAAAACTGTTTTTT.

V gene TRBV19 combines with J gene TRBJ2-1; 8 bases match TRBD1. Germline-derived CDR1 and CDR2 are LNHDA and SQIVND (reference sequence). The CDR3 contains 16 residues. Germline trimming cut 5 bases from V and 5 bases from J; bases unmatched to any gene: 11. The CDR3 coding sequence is TGTGCCAGTAGTCCCCGGGGACAGGAATCACACAATGAGCAGTTCTTC. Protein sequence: CASSPRGQESHNEQFF.

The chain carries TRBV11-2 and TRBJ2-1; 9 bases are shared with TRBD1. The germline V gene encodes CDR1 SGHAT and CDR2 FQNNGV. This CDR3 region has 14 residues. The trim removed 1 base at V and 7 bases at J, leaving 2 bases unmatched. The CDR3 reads CASSLGTGVNEQFF. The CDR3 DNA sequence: TGTGCCAGCAGCTTAGGGACAGGGGTAAATGAGCAGTTCTTC.

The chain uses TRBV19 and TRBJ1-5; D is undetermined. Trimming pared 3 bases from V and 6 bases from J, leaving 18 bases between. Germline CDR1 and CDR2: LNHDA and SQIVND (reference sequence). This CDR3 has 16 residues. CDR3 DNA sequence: TGTGCCAGTAGTATTCGGCCTCACCCCTCAAGTCAGCCCCAGCATTTT. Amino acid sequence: CASSIRPHPSSQPQHF.

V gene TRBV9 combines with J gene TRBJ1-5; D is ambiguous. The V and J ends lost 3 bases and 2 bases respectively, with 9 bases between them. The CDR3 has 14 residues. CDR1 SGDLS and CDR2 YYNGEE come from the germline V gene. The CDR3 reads CASSAGHGNQPQHF. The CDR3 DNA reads TGTGCCAGCAGCGCCGGTCACGGCAATCAGCCCCAGCATTTT.

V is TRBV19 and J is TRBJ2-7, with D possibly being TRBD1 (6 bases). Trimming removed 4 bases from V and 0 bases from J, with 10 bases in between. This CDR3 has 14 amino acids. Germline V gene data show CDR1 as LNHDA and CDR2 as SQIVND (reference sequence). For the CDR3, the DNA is TGTGCCAGTAGTACACAGGGATACTCCTACGAGCAGTACTTC. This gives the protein CASSTQGYSYEQYF.

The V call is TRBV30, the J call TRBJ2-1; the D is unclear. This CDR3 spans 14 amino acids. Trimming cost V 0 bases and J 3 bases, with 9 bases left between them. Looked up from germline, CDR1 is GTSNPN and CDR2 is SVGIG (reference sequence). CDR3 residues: CAWSVQSFYNEQFF. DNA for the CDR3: TGTGCCTGGAGTGTACAAAGTTTCTACAATGAGCAGTTCTTC.

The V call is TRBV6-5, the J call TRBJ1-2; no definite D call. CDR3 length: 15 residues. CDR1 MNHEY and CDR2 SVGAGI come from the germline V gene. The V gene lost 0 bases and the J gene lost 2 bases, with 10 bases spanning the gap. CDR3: CASSYSKGVNYGYTF. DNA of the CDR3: TGTGCCAGCAGTTACTCGAAGGGTGTCAACTATGGCTACACCTTC.

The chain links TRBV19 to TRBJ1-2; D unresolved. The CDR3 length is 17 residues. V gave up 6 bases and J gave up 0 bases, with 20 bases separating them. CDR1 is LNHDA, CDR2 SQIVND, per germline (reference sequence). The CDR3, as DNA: TGTGCCAGTAGGGGTCATAGTGTGGGAAATTCTAACTATGGCTACACCTTC. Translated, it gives CASRGHSVGNSNYGYTF.

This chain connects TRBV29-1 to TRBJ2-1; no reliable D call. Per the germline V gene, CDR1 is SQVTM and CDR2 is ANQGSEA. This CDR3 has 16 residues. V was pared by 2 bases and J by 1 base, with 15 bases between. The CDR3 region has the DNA TGCAGCGTTGAAAACAGCCCCTCGCTATCCTACAATGAGCAGTTCTTC. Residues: CSVENSPSLSYNEQFF.

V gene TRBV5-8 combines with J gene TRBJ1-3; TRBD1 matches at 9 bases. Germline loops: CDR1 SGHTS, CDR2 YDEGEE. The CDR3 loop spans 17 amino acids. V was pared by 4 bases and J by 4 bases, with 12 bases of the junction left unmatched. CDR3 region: CASSRNRGLLTGNTIYF. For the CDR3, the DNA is TGTGCCAGCAGCCGTAACAGGGGGCTATTAACCGGAAACACCATATATTTT.

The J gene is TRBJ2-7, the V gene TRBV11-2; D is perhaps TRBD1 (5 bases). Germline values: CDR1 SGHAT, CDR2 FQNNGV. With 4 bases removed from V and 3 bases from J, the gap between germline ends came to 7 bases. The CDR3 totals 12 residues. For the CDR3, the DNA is TGTGCCAGCAGCTCTGACAGCTACGAGCAGTACTTC. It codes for CASSSDSYEQYF.